This T cell receptor beta chain emerged from a study of T-cell memory formation after mild COVID-19. Findings and caveats of the study: Contracting clones localized mainly to CM and EM when CD4+ and mainly to EMRA when CD8+.

Concerning this clonotype: Antigen unknown.

V was pared by 2 bases and J by 1 base, with 11 bases between. Germline CDR1 is GTSNPN and CDR2 is SVGIG (reference sequence). The CDR3 runs 15 residues. From the 5' RACE reads, TCRdb called clonotypes with MiXCR, one entry per CDR3 protein. The sample lists hundreds of thousands of distinct CDR3 sequences, roughly 18% occurring once. This clonotype was sampled from an adult woman who had mild COVID-19 (a few samples of this study predate the infection). Cell type and time point are not known. The chain combines TRBV30 with TRBJ2-2, with D hard to call. Sequencing used PBMCs or a T cell subset sorted from them (not recorded which). The CDR3 protein is CAWSSYGLNTGELFF. CDR3 DNA: TGTGCCTGGAGTTCCTACGGGCTGAACACCGGGGAGCTGTTTTTT.